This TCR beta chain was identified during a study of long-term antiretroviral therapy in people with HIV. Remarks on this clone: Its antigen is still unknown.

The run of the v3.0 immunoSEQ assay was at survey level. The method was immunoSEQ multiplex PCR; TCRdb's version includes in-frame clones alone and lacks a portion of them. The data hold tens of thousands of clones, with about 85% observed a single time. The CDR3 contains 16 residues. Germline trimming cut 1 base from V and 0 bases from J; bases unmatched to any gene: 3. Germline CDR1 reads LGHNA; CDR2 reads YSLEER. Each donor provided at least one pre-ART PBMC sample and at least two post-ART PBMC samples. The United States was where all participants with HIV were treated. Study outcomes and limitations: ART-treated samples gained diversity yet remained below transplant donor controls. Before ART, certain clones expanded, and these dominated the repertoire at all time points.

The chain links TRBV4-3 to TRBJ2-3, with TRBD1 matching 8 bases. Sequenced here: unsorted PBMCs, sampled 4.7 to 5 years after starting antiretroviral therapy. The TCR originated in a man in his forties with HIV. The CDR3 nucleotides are TGCGCCAGCAGCCAAGGGACAGGGCCTAGCACAGATACGCAGTATTTT. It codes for CASSQGTGPSTDTQYF.